The clone carrying this T cell receptor (beta chain) was found many times. Its antigen remains unidentified. It was RNA transcripts that yielded the amplified TCR beta CDR3 regions. Using the HTBI primer set, a first-round RT-PCR was run on the TCR CDR3. TCRdb ran MiXCR on the multiplex PCR reads and lists one entry per CDR3 protein. Of about 400,000 distinct CDR3 sequences listed, over 12% were seen once; the top ten hold 25% to 30%. The sample belongs to a study of T cells in Graves' hyperthyroidism and ophthalmopathy. Study overall: At the time of initial diagnosis and before any treatment, peripheral blood was collected.

Trimming took 0 bases from V and 7 from J, leaving 14 bases between them. The CDR3 sequence is 15 residues long. Germline V lookup: CDR1 SGHRS, CDR2 YFSETQ. Study conclusions and caveats: Ophthalmopathy, which appeared later, was predicted by the model a median approximately six months before onset.

The chain recombines TRBV5-1 with TRBJ2-1; D may be TRBD2 (6 bases). This TCR was recovered from a man aged 50-59 years with Graves' ophthalmopathy. The sequenced sample consisted of blood. CDR3 in amino acids: CASSLVARERNEQFF. CDR3 nucleotides: TGCGCCAGCAGCTTGGTGGCCCGGGAGAGAAATGAGCAGTTCTTC.